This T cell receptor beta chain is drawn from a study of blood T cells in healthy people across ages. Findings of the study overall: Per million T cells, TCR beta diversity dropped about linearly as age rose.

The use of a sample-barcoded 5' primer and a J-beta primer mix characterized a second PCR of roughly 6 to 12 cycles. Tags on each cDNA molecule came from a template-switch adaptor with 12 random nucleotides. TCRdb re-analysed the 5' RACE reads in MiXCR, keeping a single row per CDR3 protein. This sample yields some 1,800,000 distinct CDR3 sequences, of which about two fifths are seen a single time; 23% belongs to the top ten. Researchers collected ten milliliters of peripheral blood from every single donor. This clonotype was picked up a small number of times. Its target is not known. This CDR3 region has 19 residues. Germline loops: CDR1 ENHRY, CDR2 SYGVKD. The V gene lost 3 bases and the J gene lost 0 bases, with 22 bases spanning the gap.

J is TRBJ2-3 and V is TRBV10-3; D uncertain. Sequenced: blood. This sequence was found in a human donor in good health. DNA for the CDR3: TGTGCCATCAGTGAATCCCTCCGCCTAGAACCCGAGAGCACAGATACGCAGTATTTT. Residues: CAISESLRLEPESTDTQYF.